This entry describes one T cell receptor beta chain. Recovery meant two consecutive negative NP/OP PCR tests, professional clearance, or resolved symptoms. This record comes from a study of blood T cell repertoires in COVID-19. Study in general: COVID-19 samples from acute and convalescent phases originated in the United States, Italy and Spain. PBMCs, B-cell-depleted T cells, or T cells were the source of the cDNA or gDNA that made up the material.

In the original analysis: Estimation of nucleated cell counts was performed using reference gene primer amplification. TCRdb keeps only in-frame clones here, not all; method: immunoSEQ multiplex PCR. V, J and clone size were drawn from that table, and D and trimming were deduced from the DNA. The data hold about 150,000 clones, with about 86% observed a single time. The CDR3 has 13 residues. CDR1 is SEHNR, CDR2 FQNEAQ, per germline (reference sequence). The V and J ends lost 3 bases and 6 bases respectively, with 11 bases between them. J is TRBJ1-1 and V is TRBV7-9, with TRBD1 as a possible D gene (6 bases). The sample was PBMCs or T cells enriched from blood (not recorded which). The sequence was collected from a man aged 50 to 59 who had recovered from COVID-19. CDR3 protein: CASSFRGKAEAFF. The CDR3 coding sequence is TGTGCCAGCAGCTTCAGGGGTAAGGCTGAAGCTTTCTTT.